Below, 8 T cell receptor beta chains from the same sample are listed, as sequenced in a study of cytomegalovirus exposure and HLA in healthy donors. Primers for the PCR totalled 60 Vbeta and 13 Jbeta. Method: immunoSEQ multiplex PCR; TCRdb's copy keeps in-frame clones and lacks some. Altogether around 130,000 clones are present, around 70% being singletons, with the ten largest covering roughly 2.7%. Sequenced sample: PBMCs. The origin of the receptors is a woman in her fifties or sixties in good health and CMV-seropositive.

Concerning this clone itself: At one end the junction does not follow the germline gene, possibly because of a read error. This chain uses TRBV7-9 with TRBJ2-5; 10 nucleotides match TRBD2. The CDR3 spans 17 residues. Germline V CDR1 and CDR2: SEHNR, FQNEAQ (reference sequence). CDR3 DNA sequence: TGTTCCAGCAGCTTAGCGACGAGCGGGGGGGCCCCCGAGACCCAGTACTTC. This codes for CSSSLATSGGAPETQYF. The variable domain in full, with the rest retrieved from reference TRBV7-9 and TRBJ2-5, is DTGVSQNPRHKITKRGQNVTFRCDPISEHNRLYWYRQTLGQGPEFLTYFQNEAQLEKSRLLSDRFSAERPKGSFSTLEIQRTEQGDSAMYLCSSSLATSGGAPETQYFGPGTRLLVL.

This clone was seen only a few times. This chain links TRBV11-3 with TRBJ2-7; D perhaps matches TRBD1 (5 bases). CDR1 and CDR2 (germline): SGHNT, YENEEA. The CDR3 length is 15 residues. Trimming cost V 5 bases and J 7 bases, with 21 bases left between them. The CDR3 loop reads CASSQQAGKEWEQYF. The CDR3 nucleotides are TGTGCCAGCAGCCAACAGGCAGGGAAGGAGTGGGAGCAGTACTTC. Full variable domain (missing parts from reference TRBV11-3 and TRBJ2-7): EAGVVQSPRYKIIEKKQPVAFWCNPISGHNTLYWYLQNLGQGPELLIRYENEEAVDDSQLPKDRFSAERLKGVDSTLKIQPAELGDSAVYLCASSQQAGKEWEQYFGPGTRLTVT.

V usage is TRBV18 and J usage is TRBJ1-2; D unclear. The CDR3 runs 13 residues. Germline CDR1 KGHSH, CDR2 LQKENI. Trimming stripped 0 bases from V and 4 bases from J, with 6 bases between. CDR3 residues: CASSPPSGYGYTF. CDR3 DNA sequence: TGTGCCAGCTCACCACCTTCGGGCTATGGCTACACCTTC.

The rearrangement uses TRBV11-2 and TRBJ2-5; 10 bases match TRBD1. The CDR3 is 13 amino acids. The V and J ends lost 5 bases and 3 bases, in that order; junction bases with no gene match: 0. From germline, CDR1 is SGHAT and CDR2 FQNNGV. The CDR3 region is CASSGQGEETQYF. The CDR3 nucleotides are TGTGCCAGCAGCGGACAGGGGGAAGAGACCCAGTACTTC.

The table lists this clone with a few counts. CDR3 in amino acids: CASSSYRSLIYNEQFF. In nucleotides, the CDR3 is TGTGCCAGCAGCTCCTATCGGTCCTTAATCTACAATGAGCAGTTCTTC. The chain is built from TRBV7-3 and TRBJ2-1, with D uncertain. The CDR3 is 16 residues long. V was clipped by 4 bases and J by 3 bases, with 16 bases between them. Germline V gene sequence: CDR1 SGHTA, CDR2 FQGTGA.

CDR3 region: CASGLGGSATNEKLFF. The CDR3 region has the DNA TGTGCCAGCGGGCTAGGAGGGTCGGCAACTAATGAAAAACTGTTTTTT. The genes are TRBV7-2 and TRBJ1-4; no reliable D call. This CDR3 has 16 amino acids. V lost 8 bases and J lost 0, with 16 bases in between. Germline V gives CDR1 SGHTA, CDR2 FQGNSA.

V gene TRBV20-1 combines with J gene TRBJ2-5, with a tentative D call TRBD1 (5 bases). V lost 6 bases and J lost 5, with 7 bases in between. The CDR3 is 10 amino acids. Per germline, CDR1 DFQATT and CDR2 SNEGSKA (reference sequence). The CDR3 sequence is CSAPGETQYF. CDR3 sequence (DNA): TGCAGTGCACCAGGGGAGACCCAGTACTTC.

The CDR3 sequence: CASSPTETGANEQYF. In DNA form, the CDR3 reads TGTGCCAGCAGCCCGACCGAGACAGGGGCTAACGAGCAGTACTTC. The gene calls are TRBV7-6 and TRBJ2-7; TRBD1 matches 8 bases. J gave up 5 bases and V 5 bases, and 11 bases lay outside the gene matches. CDR1 and CDR2 from the germline V gene are SGHVS and FNYEAQ. The CDR3 covers 15 residues.